This T cell receptor beta chain was found in a study of T cells in tuberculosis. Thawed, overnight-rested PBMC were stained with GMM-loaded CD1B tetramer, viability dye and anti-CD3, then sorted. The CD1B tetramers carried C32 glucose monomycolate purified from Rhodococcus equi. CD14-expressing monocytes were removed from PBMC before cryopreservation and sorting. From each donor, some 91,000 tetramer-negative cells were sorted. Study-level findings and limits: Low-affinity CD1B-GMM tetramer-binding T cells may have been missed.

This clone occurred a few times. Profiling relied on immunoSEQ multiplex PCR, and the TCRdb table lists in-frame clones only, not all of them. This table has around 60,000 clones, 81% appearing once. V was pared by 4 bases and J by 3 bases, with 2 bases of the junction left unmatched. The CDR3 extends over 15 amino acids. Germline CDR1 MDHEN, CDR2 SYDVKM. The rearrangement uses TRBV28 and TRBJ2-1; 11 nucleotides align to TRBD2. What was sequenced was CD1b-GMM tetramer-negative cells sorted from PBMCs. The receptor was isolated from an adult woman with latent tuberculosis. CDR3 in amino acids: CASSYSGGVYNEQFF. The DNA of the CDR3 is TGTGCCAGCAGTTATAGCGGGGGGGTCTACAATGAGCAGTTCTTC. The full variable domain, with the rest looked up from reference TRBV28 and TRBJ2-1, is DVKVTQSSRYLVKRTGEKVFLECVQDMDHENMFWYRQDPGLGLRLIYFSYDVKMKEKGDIPEGYSVSREKKERFSLILESASTNQTSMYLCASSYSGGVYNEQFFGPGTRLTVL.